This T cell receptor beta chain derives from a study of cytotoxic CD8 clonotypes in ibrutinib-treated CLL. Study-wide background: After median around 5.5 years, roughly 14 stayed in remission, approximately twelve progressed; responses around 24 partial, 2 complete. General study findings and limits: Before falling back toward baseline at progression, clonality had risen at the time of ibrutinib response. Rare overall, public clonotypes shrank or held steady under therapy.

This clone was seen once. The antigen is undetermined. Generated by immunoSEQ multiplex PCR, the TCRdb table keeps only in-frame clones and is missing some. This table holds 250,000 to 350,000 clones, around 77% found once. Cryopreserved PBMCs supplied 2 to 2.5 micrograms of genomic DNA for TCR beta libraries. This CDR3 has 16 amino acids. Deletions cut 5 bases from V and 1 base from J, with 16 bases between. Germline CDR1 and CDR2: SGHAT and FQNNGV. The source was PBMCs, collected at disease progression, from a patient treated with ibrutinib. The chain recombines TRBV11-2 with TRBJ2-3; weak D call: TRBD1 (5 bases). The sequence derives from a human donor with chronic lymphocytic leukemia. As DNA, the CDR3 is TGTGCCAGCAGCCATACCCTAGGGGTGGGCACAGATACGCAGTATTTT. Residues: CASSHTLGVGTDTQYF.